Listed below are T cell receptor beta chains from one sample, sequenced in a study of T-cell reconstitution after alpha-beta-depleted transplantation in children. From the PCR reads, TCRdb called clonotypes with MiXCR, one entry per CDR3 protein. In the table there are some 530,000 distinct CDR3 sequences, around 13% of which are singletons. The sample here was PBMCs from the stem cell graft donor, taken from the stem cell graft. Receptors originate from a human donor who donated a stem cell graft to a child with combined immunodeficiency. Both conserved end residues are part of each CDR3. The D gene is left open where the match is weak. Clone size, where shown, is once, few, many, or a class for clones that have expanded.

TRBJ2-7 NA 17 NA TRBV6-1 CASRDPGHFLYSYEQYF TGTGCCAGCAGAGACCCGGGACATTTCTTATACTCCTACGAGCAGTACTTC
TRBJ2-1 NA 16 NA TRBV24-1 CATSDLEGGLNNEQFF TGTGCCACCAGTGATTTGGAGGGGGGCCTCAACAATGAGCAGTTCTTC
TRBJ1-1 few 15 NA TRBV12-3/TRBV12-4 CASSTTTGSETEAFF TGTGCCAGCAGCACTACCACAGGGTCGGAGACTGAAGCTTTCTTT
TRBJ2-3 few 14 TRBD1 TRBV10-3 CAISEPGQGDTQYF TGTGCCATCAGTGAGCCGGGACAGGGGGATACGCAGTATTTT
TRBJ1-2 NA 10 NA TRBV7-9 CASSFNGYTF TGTGCCAGCAGTTTTAACGGCTACACCTTC
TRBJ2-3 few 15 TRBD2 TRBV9 CASSVMAGGTDTQYF TGTGCCAGCAGCGTAATGGCGGGGGGGACAGATACGCAGTATTTT
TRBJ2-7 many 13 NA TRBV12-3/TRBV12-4 CASSLGESRGQYF TGTGCCAGCAGTTTAGGCGAATCTCGGGGGCAGTACTTC
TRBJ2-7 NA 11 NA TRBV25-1 CASSTFNEQYF TGTGCCAGCAGTACCTTCAACGAGCAGTACTTC
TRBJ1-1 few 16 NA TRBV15 CATSRALGRLNTEAFF TGTGCCACCAGCAGAGCCCTGGGACGGCTGAACACTGAAGCTTTCTTT
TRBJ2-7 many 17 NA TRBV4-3 CASSQDYWGPSSYEQYF TGCGCCAGCAGCCAAGATTATTGGGGGCCGAGCTCCTACGAGCAGTACTTC
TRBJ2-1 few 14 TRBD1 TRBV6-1 CASSPDRVHNEQFF TGTGCCAGCAGCCCGGACAGGGTCCACAATGAGCAGTTCTTC
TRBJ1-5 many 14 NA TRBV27 CASSPRGFNQPQHF TGTGCCAGCAGTCCTCGCGGATTCAATCAGCCCCAGCATTTT
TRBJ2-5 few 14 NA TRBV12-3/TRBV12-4 CASSVRLIRETQYF TGTGCCAGCAGTGTCCGACTCATCAGAGAGACCCAGTACTTC
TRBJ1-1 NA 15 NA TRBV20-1 CSASPQYGLAGRAFF TGCAGTGCTAGCCCCCAGTATGGCCTGGCAGGGAGAGCTTTCTTT
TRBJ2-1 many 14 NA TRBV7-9 CASSLRRKYNEQFF TGTGCCAGCAGCCTTCGGAGGAAGTACAATGAGCAGTTCTTC
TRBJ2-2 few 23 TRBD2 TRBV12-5 CASGLVLIPGLAGNDPNTGELFF TGTGCTAGTGGTTTGGTCCTGATTCCGGGACTAGCGGGAAACGACCCGAACACCGGGGAGCTGTTTTTT
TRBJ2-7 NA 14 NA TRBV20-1 CSARVPAEDYEQYF TGCAGTGCTAGAGTTCCAGCGGAGGACTACGAGCAGTACTTC
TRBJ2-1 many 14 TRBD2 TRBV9 CASSAAGIYNEQFF TGTGCCAGCAGCGCAGCGGGAATCTACAATGAGCAGTTCTTC
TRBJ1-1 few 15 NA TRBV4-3 CASSQDNRVGAEAFF TGCGCCAGCAGCCAAGATAACAGGGTGGGGGCTGAAGCTTTCTTT
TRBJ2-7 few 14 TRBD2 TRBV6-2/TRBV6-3 CASSLAGGVNEQYF TGTGCCAGCAGCCTAGCGGGAGGGGTCAACGAGCAGTACTTC
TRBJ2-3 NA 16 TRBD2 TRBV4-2 CASSQKAGGQADTQYF TGTGCCAGCAGCCAAAAAGCGGGGGGGCAAGCAGATACGCAGTATTTT
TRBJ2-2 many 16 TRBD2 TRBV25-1 CASSGLAEPNTGELFF TGTGCCAGCAGTGGACTAGCGGAGCCGAACACCGGGGAGCTGTTTTTT
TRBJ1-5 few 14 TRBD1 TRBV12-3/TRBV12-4 CASSPGTAHQTQHF TGTGCCAGCAGTCCTGGGACAGCCCATCAGACCCAGCATTTT
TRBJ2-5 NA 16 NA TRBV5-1 CASSPVGGGVVETQYF TGCGCCAGCAGCCCGGTCGGCGGGGGCGTGGTGGAGACCCAGTACTTC
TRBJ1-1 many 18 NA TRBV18 CASSPLIFRGKMNTEAFF TGTGCCAGCTCACCACTAATTTTCCGGGGCAAAATGAACACTGAAGCTTTCTTT
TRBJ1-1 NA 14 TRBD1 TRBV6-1 CASRATGSWTEAFF TGTGCCAGCAGAGCGACAGGGAGTTGGACTGAAGCTTTCTTT
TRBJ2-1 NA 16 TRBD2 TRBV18 CASSRPSGYSYNEQFF TGTGCCAGCTCACGGCCTAGCGGGTACTCCTACAATGAGCAGTTCTTC
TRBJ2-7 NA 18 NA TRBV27 CASKTMLMRTDNSYEQYF TGTGCCAGCAAAACTATGCTTATGAGGACAGATAATTCCTACGAGCAGTACTTC
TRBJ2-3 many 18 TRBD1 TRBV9 CASSGVNDRGRYTDTQYF TGTGCCAGCAGCGGTGTGAATGACAGGGGGCGATACACAGATACGCAGTATTTT
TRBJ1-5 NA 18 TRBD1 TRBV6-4 CASSDPVRGRLDNQPQHF TGTGCCAGCAGTGACCCGGTCAGGGGGCGGTTAGACAATCAGCCCCAGCATTTT
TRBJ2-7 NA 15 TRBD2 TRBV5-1 CASREGLAGGYEQYF TGCGCCAGCCGGGAGGGTCTTGCTGGTGGCTACGAGCAGTACTTC
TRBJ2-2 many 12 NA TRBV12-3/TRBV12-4 CASSPALNWVFF TGTGCCAGCAGTCCCGCCCTAAACTGGGTGTTTTTT
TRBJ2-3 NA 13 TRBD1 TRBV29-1 CSVRDRGTDTQYF TGCAGCGTCCGGGACAGGGGCACAGATACGCAGTATTTT
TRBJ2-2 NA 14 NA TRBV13 CASSIPRARGELFF TGTGCCAGCAGCATACCGCGGGCCCGGGGGGAGCTGTTTTTT
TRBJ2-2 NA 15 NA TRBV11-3 CASSLVRGFTGELFF TGTGCCAGCAGCTTAGTCAGAGGGTTCACCGGGGAGCTGTTTTTT
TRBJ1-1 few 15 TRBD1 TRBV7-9 CASSLLTGGNTEAFF TGTGCCAGCAGCCTACTTACAGGGGGGAACACTGAAGCTTTCTTT
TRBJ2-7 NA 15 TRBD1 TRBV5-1 CASSLGQGVRYEQYF TGCGCCAGCAGCTTGGGACAGGGGGTTCGCTACGAGCAGTACTTC
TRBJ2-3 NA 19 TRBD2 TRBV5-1 CASSLGSPGLVLVADTQYF TGCGCCAGCAGCTTGGGATCCCCGGGACTAGTTCTTGTAGCAGATACGCAGTATTTT
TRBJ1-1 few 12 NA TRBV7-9 CASSPGGLEAFF TGTGCCAGCAGCCCCGGCGGACTTGAAGCTTTCTTT
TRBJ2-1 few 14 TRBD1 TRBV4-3 CASSPGTGLDEQFF TGCGCCAGCTCTCCCGGGACAGGTCTCGATGAGCAGTTCTTC
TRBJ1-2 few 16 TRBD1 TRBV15 CATSRVPGQGNYGYTF TGTGCCACCAGCAGGGTACCGGGACAGGGTAATTATGGCTACACCTTC
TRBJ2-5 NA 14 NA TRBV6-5 CASSYSGGLETQYF TGTGCCAGCAGTTACTCGGGGGGGCTGGAGACCCAGTACTTC
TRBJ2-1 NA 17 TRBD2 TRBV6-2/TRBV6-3 CASTPFRGTSGYNEQFF TGTGCCAGCACGCCTTTTCGGGGGACTAGCGGGTACAATGAGCAGTTCTTC
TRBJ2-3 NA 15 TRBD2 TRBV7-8 CASSPSGVRTDTQYF TGTGCCAGCAGCCCTAGCGGGGTCAGAACAGATACGCAGTATTTT